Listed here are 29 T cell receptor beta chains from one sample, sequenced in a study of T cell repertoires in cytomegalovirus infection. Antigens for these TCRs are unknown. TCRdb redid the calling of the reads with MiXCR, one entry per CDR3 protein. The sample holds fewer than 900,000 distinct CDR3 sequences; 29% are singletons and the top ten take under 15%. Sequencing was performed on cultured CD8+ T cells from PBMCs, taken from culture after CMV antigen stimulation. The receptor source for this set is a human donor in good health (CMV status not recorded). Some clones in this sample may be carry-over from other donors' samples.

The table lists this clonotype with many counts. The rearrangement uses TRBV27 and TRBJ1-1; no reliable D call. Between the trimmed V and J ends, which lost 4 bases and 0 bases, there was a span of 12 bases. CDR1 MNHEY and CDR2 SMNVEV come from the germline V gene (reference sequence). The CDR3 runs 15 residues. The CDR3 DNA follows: TGTGCCAGCAGTTCCAAAAATACAGTGAACACTGAAGCTTTCTTT. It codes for CASSSKNTVNTEAFF.

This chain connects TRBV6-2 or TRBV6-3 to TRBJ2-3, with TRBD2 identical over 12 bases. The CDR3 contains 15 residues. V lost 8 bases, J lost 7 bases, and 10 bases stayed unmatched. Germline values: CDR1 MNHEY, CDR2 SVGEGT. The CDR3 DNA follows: TGTGCCAGCGGATTTCGACTAGCGGGGGTTTATACGCAGTATTTT. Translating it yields CASGFRLAGVYTQYF.

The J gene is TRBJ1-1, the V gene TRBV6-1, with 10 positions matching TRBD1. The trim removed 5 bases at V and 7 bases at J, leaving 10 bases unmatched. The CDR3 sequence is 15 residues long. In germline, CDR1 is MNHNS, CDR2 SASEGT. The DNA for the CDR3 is TGTGCCAGCAGTCTCCGGGACAGGGGTCGCGGTGAAGCTTTCTTT. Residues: CASSLRDRGRGEAFF.

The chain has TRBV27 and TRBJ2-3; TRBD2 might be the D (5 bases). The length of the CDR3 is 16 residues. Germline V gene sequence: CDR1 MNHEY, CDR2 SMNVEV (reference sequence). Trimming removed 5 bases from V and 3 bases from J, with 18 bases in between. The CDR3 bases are TGTGCCAGCAGTACTACGGACCCCCGAGGGACAGATACGCAGTATTTT. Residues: CASSTTDPRGTDTQYF.

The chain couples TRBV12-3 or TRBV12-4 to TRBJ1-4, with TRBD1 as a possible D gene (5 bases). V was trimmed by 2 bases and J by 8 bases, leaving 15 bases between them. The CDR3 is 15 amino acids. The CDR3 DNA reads TGTGCCAGCAGTTTAATCCGCGGGGGTTTCGAAAAACTGTTTTTT. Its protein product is CASSLIRGGFEKLFF.

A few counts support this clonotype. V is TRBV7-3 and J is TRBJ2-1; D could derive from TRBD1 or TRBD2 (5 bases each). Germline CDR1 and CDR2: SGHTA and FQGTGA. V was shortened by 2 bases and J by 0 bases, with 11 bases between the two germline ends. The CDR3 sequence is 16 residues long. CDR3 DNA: TGTGCCAGCAGCTTAGATGGGGACGGCTCCTACAATGAGCAGTTCTTC. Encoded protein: CASSLDGDGSYNEQFF. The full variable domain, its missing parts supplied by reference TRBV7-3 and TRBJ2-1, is GAGVSQTPSNKVTEKGKYVELRCDPISGHTALYWYRQSLGQGPEFLIYFQGTGAADDSGLPNDRFFAVRPEGSVSTLKIQRTERGDSAVYLCASSLDGDGSYNEQFFGPGTRLTVL.

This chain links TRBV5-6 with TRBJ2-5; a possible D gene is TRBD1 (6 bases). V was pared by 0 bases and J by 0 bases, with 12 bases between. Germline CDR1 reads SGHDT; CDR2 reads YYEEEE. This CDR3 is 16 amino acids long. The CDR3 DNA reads TGTGCCAGCAGCTTGGCGTTAGGACAGCACCAAGAGACCCAGTACTTC. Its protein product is CASSLALGQHQETQYF.

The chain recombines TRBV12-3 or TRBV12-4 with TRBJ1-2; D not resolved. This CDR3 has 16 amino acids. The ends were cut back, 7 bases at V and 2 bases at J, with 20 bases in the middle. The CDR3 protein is CASTAAGGPRNYGYTF. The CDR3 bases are TGTGCCAGCACGGCGGCAGGAGGGCCGAGAAACTATGGCTACACCTTC.

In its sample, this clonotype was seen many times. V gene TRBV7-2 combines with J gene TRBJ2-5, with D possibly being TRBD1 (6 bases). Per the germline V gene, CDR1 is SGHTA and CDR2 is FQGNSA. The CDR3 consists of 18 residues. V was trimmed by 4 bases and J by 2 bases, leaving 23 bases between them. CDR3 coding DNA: TGTGCCAGCAGCTCCACACACGGGACATGGGATCCTCAAGAGACCCAGTACTTC. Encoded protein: CASSSTHGTWDPQETQYF.

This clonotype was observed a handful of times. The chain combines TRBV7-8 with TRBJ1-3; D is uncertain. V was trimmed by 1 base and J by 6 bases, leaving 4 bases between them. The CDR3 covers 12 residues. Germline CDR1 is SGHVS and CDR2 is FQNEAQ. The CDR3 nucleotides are TGTGCCAGCAGCTTAGACCCAAACACCATATATTTT. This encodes CASSLDPNTIYF.

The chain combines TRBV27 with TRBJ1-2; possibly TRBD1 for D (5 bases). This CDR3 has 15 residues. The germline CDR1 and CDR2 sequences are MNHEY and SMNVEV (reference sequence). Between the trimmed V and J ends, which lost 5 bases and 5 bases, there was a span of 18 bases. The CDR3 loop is CASSPGGGLRYGYTF. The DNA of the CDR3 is TGTGCCAGCAGTCCCGGGGGAGGGTTGAGATATGGCTACACCTTC.

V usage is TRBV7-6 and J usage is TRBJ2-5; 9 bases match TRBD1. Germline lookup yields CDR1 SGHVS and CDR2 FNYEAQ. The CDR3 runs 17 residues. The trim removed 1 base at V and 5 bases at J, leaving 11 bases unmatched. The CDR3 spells CASSLVFEGQGWETQYF. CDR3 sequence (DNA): TGTGCCAGCAGCTTAGTGTTTGAGGGACAGGGATGGGAGACCCAGTACTTC. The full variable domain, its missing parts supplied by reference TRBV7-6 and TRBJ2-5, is GAGVSQSPRYKVTKRGQDVALRCDPISGHVSLYWYRQALGQGPEFLTYFNYEAQQDKSGLPNDRFSAERPEGSISTLTIQRTEQRDSAMYRCASSLVFEGQGWETQYFGPGTRLLVL.

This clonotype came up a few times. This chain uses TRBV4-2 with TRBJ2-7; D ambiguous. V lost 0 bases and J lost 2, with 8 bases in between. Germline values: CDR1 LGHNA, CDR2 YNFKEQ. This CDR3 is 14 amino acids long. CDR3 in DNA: TGTGCCAGCAGCCAAGAACTAACGGCCTACGAGCAGTACTTC. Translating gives CASSQELTAYEQYF.

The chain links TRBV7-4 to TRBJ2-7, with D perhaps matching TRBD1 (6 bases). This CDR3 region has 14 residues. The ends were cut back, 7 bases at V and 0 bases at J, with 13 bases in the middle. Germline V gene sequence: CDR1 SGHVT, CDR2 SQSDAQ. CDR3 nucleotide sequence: TGTGCCAGCAATCGGGACACCACCTCCTACGAGCAGTACTTC. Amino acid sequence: CASNRDTTSYEQYF.

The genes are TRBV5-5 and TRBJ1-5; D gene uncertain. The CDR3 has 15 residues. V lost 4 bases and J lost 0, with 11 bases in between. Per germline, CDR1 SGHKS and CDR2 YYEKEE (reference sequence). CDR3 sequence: CASSLEQYSNQPQHF. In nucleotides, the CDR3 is TGTGCCAGCAGCCTTGAGCAGTATAGCAATCAGCCCCAGCATTTT.

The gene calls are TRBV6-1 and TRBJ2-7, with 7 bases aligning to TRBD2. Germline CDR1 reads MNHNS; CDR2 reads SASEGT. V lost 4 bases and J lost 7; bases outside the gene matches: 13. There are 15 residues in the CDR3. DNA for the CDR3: TGTGCCAGCAGTGGGGACCGGGACTATCGCGGGGAGCAGTACGTC. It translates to CASSGDRDYRGEQYV.

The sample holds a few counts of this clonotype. The CDR3 coding sequence is TGTGCCAGCAGCTTATCACTAGCGGGGATTTCTACCTACAATGAGCAGTTCTTC. The encoded protein is CASSLSLAGISTYNEQFF. J is TRBJ2-1 and V is TRBV5-6, with TRBD2 matching over 10 bases. CDR3 size: 18 residues. CDR1 and CDR2 from the germline V gene are SGHDT and YYEEEE. The V gene end was trimmed by 2 bases and the J gene end by 2 bases; junction bases not matched to a gene: 10.

This chain's CDR3 is CASSPDPTGGVYGYTF. The DNA for the CDR3 is TGTGCCAGCAGTCCGGACCCGACAGGGGGGGTTTATGGCTACACCTTC. This sequence joins TRBV6-6 and TRBJ1-2; 9 positions agree with TRBD1. The junction had 12 bases not matched to a gene; V was cut back by 5 bases and J by 5 bases. The CDR3 is made up of 16 amino acids. In germline, CDR1 is MNHNY, CDR2 SVGAGI (reference sequence).

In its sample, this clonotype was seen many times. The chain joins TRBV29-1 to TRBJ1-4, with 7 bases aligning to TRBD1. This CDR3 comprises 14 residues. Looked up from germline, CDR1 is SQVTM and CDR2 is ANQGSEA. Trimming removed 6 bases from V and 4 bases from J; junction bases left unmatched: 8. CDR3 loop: CSVSPGQRNEKLFF. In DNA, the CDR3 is TGCAGCGTCTCACCGGGACAGCGTAATGAAAAACTGTTTTTT.

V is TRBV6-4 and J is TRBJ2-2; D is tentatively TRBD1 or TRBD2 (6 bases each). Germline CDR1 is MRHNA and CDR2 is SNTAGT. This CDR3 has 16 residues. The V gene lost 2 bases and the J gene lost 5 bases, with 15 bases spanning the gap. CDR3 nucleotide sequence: TGTGCCAGCAGTGACCGAGGGGGGCTAGATACCGGGGAGCTGTTTTTT. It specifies CASSDRGGLDTGELFF.

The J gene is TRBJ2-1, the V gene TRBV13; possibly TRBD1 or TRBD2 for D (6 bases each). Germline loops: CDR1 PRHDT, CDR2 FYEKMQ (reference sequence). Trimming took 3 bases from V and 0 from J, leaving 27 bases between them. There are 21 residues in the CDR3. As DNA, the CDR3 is TGTGCCAGCAGCTTTCTTTCGGGACGCGATGGGGGGCCGAGCTCCTACAATGAGCAGTTCTTC. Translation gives CASSFLSGRDGGPSSYNEQFF.

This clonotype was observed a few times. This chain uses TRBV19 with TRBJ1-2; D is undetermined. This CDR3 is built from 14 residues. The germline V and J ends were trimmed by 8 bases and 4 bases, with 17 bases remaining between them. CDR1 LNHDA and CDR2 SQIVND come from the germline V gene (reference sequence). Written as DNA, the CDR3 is TGTGCCAGTTTGCGGCCAGCACCTTCCTATGGCTACACCTTC. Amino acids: CASLRPAPSYGYTF.

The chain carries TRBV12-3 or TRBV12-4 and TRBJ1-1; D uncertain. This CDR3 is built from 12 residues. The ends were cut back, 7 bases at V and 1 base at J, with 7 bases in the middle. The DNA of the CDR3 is TGTGCCAGCATTTATCAGAACACTGAAGCTTTCTTT. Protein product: CASIYQNTEAFF.

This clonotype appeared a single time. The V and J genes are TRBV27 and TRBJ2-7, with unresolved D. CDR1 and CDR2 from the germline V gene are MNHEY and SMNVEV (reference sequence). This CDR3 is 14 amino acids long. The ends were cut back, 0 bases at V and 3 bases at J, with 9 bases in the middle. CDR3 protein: CASSLSFWGYEQYF. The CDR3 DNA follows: TGTGCCAGCAGTTTATCGTTCTGGGGCTACGAGCAGTACTTC.

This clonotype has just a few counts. CDR3 region: CSASGQGFNTGELFF. In nucleotides, the CDR3 is TGCAGCGCCTCGGGACAGGGCTTTAACACCGGGGAGCTGTTTTTT. J is TRBJ2-2 and V is TRBV29-1; TRBD1 agrees at 9 bases. Germline loops: CDR1 SQVTM, CDR2 ANQGSEA. V lost 7 bases, J lost 2 bases, and 8 bases stayed unmatched. This CDR3 is built from 15 residues.

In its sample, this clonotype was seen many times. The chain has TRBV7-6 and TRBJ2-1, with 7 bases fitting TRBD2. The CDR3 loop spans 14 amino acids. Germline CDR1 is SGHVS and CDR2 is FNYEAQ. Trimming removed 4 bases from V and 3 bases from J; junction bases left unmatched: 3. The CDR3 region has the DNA TGTGCCAGCAGCTCCGGGACTATCTACAATGAGCAGTTCTTC. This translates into CASSSGTIYNEQFF.

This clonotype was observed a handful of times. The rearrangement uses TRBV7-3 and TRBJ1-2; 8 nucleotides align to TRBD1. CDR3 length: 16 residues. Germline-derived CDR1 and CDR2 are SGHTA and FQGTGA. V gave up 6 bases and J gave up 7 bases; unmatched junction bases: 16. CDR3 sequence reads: CASSFSSPTGDGGYTF. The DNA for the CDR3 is TGTGCCAGCAGTTTTTCCTCTCCGACAGGGGATGGTGGCTACACCTTC.

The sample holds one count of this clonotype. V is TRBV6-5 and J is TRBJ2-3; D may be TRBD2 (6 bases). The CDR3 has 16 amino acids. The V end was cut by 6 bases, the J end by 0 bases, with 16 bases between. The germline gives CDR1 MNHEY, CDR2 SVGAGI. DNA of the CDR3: TGTGCCAGCAGAAACACGTGGAGGGCTAGCACAGATACGCAGTATTTT. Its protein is CASRNTWRASTDTQYF.

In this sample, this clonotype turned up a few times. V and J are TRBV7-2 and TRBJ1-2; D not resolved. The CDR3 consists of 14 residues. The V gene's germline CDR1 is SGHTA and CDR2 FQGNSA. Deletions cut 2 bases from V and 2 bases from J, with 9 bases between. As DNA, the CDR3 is TGTGCCAGCAGCTTATCGTCTCAGAACTATGGCTACACCTTC. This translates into CASSLSSQNYGYTF. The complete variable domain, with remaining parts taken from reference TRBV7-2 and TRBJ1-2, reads GAGVSQSPSNKVTEKGKDVELRCDPISGHTALYWYRQSLGQGLEFLIYFQGNSAPDKSGLPSDRFSAERTGGSVSTLTIQRTQQEDSAVYLCASSLSSQNYGYTFGSGTRLTVV.